This T cell receptor (beta chain) was recorded in a study of PD-1 blockade in classical Hodgkin lymphoma. TCRdb keeps only in-frame clones here, not all; method: immunoSEQ multiplex PCR. The repertoire holds about 46,000 clones, with 73% as singletons. All the patients suffered relapse after autologous stem cell transplantation, and brentuximab vedotin exposure differed. Each best response was a complete response, a partial response or progressive disease. This clone was seen only a few times. V gave up 5 bases and J gave up 3 bases, with 11 bases separating them. This CDR3 has 14 amino acids. CDR1 and CDR2 (germline): MNHEY, SMNVEV (reference sequence).

The origin of this receptor is a human donor with classical Hodgkin lymphoma. The chain has TRBV27 and TRBJ1-5; D is ambiguous. The starting material was peripheral blood mononuclear cells (PBMCs), obtained at baseline. CDR3 loop: CASSPQANNQPQHF. The CDR3 nucleotides read TGTGCCAGCAGTCCCCAGGCGAACAATCAGCCCCAGCATTTT.